This TCR beta chain was captured by sequencing in a study of response to subunit inactivated influenza vaccine listed by TCRdb under 2018. For the study in its entirety: To follow how T cells responded to a trivalent subunit inactivated influenza vaccine, the researchers relied on deep quantitative profiling of the T cell receptor repertoire. Findings and caveats that apply to the study as a whole: The authors proposed that each seasonal influenza vaccination may bring in only a limited number of new T cells.

The method was RT-PCR. Instrument used: Illumina HiSeq 2500. TCRdb's own reprocessing of the public reads used fastp at Q25 and MiXCR and kept productive beta chains. All rows with the same CDR3 protein become a single entry with the most common DNA and genes. For this sample the table gives around 490,000 distinct CDR3 sequences, of which about 7.6% were detected only once. The ten largest clones capture roughly 13% of the sample. Concerning this clonotype: Its binding antigen is unknown. No per-base quality is available; no much larger clone lies one base away.

The junction shows trimming of 2 bases on V and 3 bases on J, plus 17 bases between the germline ends. Spanning cysteine to phenylalanine, the CDR3 consists of 16 amino acids. CDR3 DNA is the only sequence kept; it has 48 bases, read in frame from the first base. The germline V gene sets CDR1 to SGHTA and CDR2 to FQGNSA. The sequence is built from TRBV7-2 and TRBJ2-7; the D gene remains uncertain. The receptor was derived from a man between 50 and 70 years old who received an inactivated influenza vaccine. Donor details come from another sample of the same person, matched by shared clones. The sequences come from PBMCs from blood, collected 23 months after vaccination. The sequenced DNA is TGTGCCAGCAGCTTAACCCCAGACCTCTACTACTACGAGCAGTACTTC. Its protein is CASSLTPDLYYYEQYF.